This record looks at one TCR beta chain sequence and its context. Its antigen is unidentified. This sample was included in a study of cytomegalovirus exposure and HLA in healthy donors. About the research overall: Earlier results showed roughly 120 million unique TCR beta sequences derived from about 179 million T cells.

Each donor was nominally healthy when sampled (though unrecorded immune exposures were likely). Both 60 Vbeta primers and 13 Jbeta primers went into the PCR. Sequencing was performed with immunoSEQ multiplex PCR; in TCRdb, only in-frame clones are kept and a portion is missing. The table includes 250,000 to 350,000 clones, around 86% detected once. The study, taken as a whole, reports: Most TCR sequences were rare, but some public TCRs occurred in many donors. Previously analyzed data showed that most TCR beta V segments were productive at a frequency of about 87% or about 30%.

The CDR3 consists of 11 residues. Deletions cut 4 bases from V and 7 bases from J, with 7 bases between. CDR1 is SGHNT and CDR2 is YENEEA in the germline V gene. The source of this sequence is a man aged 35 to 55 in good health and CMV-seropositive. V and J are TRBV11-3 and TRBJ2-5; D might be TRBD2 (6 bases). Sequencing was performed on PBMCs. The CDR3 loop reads CASSSEGTQYF. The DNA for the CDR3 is TGTGCCAGCAGCTCGGAGGGGACCCAGTACTTC.